The entry below describes one T cell receptor (beta chain). This entry belongs to a study of blood T cell repertoires in COVID-19. Study information: Italy, Spain and the United States were the sources of the convalescent and acute COVID-19 samples. T cells, B-cell-depleted T cells, or PBMCs supplied cDNA or gDNA.

V shed 1 base and J shed 5 bases, with 14 bases lying between them. CDR1 and CDR2 (germline): SGHVS, FQNEAQ. The CDR3 extends over 15 amino acids. Source study methods: By means of reference gene primer amplification, nucleated cell counts were estimated. Produced via immunoSEQ multiplex PCR; TCRdb's table is partial and in-frame only. The V and J calls and clone size were taken over from that table, and D and trimming were inferred from the DNA. The sample holds just under 45,000 clones, around 90% seen once. The chain couples TRBV7-8 to TRBJ1-1; D unclear. Input material: peripheral blood. The TCR was taken from a woman older than 75 in a cohort sampled during active or convalescent COVID-19. The CDR3 is CASSLDPGLRTEAFF. The CDR3 DNA sequence: TGTGCCAGCAGCTTAGATCCGGGTCTACGAACTGAAGCTTTCTTT.